This TCR beta chain was sequenced in a study of T cells in Graves' hyperthyroidism and ophthalmopathy. The study, taken as a whole, reports: Patients with ophthalmopathy were separated from those with stable hyperthyroidism by a 13 V-J model.

Germline CDR1 reads MNHNS; CDR2 reads SASEGT. This CDR3 is built from 14 residues. V was shortened by 6 bases and J by 3 bases, with 15 bases between the two germline ends. Amplification of TCR beta CDR3 regions was performed using RNA transcripts as template. HTBI primers were employed in a first-round RT-PCR of the TCR CDR3. TCRdb itself ran the multiplex PCR reads through MiXCR, one entry per CDR3 protein. The sample lists 500,000 to 700,000 distinct CDR3 sequences; 16% were seen once. This clonotype was counted only a few times. As yet, its antigen is unknown. Graves' hyperthyroidism without ophthalmopathy progression within 18 months was termed stable.

Specimen: blood. The clonotype comes from a woman aged 18-29 years with Graves' hyperthyroidism. The rearrangement links TRBV6-1 to TRBJ2-7; no clear D gene. This chain's CDR3 is CASSLLGSYYEQYF. CDR3 bases: TGTGCCAGCAGCCTTTTGGGCAGCTACTACGAGCAGTACTTC.